This T cell receptor (beta chain) appears in the sequencing data of a study of graft-versus-host responses after intestinal transplantation. As for the study in general: Those transplanted obtained multivisceral, liver-intestinal, or isolated intestinal grafts.

General study findings and limits: Among recipient marrow samples, GvH clones were found; some appeared first in ileum or blood.

There are 16 residues in the CDR3. Germline V gene data show CDR1 as MDHEN and CDR2 as SYDVKM. V lost 5 bases, J lost 9 bases, and 16 bases stayed unmatched. Concerning this clone itself: Antigen unknown.

The repertoire was sequenced with immunoSEQ multiplex PCR; TCRdb's copy has only in-frame clones and lacks some. The table lists approximately 16,000 clones, approximately 88% of them singletons. Here the sequenced sample was PBMCs, taken around 110 days after intestinal transplant. The V and J genes are TRBV28 and TRBJ1-5; TRBD1 agrees at 7 bases. This TCR was sampled from a human patient who received an intestinal transplant, so some T cells may come from the graft donor. CDR3 region: CASSPRTGGMGWPQHF. The CDR3 nucleotides read TGTGCCAGCAGTCCCCGGACAGGAGGTATGGGTTGGCCCCAGCATTTT.